Listed below are T cell receptor beta chains from one sample, sequenced in a study of blood T cell repertoires in COVID-19. The table came from immunoSEQ multiplex PCR; TCRdb's copy has only in-frame clones and leaves some out. The sample lists under 300,000 clones, around 84% occurring once. The sequencing sample was made of PBMCs or T cells enriched from blood (not recorded which). The receptors originated from a man aged 18 to 30 who had recovered from COVID-19. The CDR3 runs from the conserved cysteine through the conserved F or W. A D gene is named only where the DNA matches it firmly. For some rows the clone size is stated as once, few or many, or as a class when expanded; others skip it.

J gene,CDR3 length,V gene,clone size,D gene,CDR3 DNA,CDR3 protein
TRBJ2-6,14,TRBV27,NA,NA,TGTGCCAGCAGTTTATTAGCTGGGGCCAACGTCCTGACTTTC,CASSLLAGANVLTF
TRBJ1-1,13,TRBV6-1,NA,NA,TGTGCCAGCAGTGACGGACTGATTACTGAAGCTTTCTTT,CASSDGLITEAFF
TRBJ2-5,15,TRBV7-6,NA,TRBD1,TGTGCCAGCAGCTTAACCGGGACAGGAAAAGAGACCCAGTACTTC,CASSLTGTGKETQYF
TRBJ2-3,17,TRBV18,NA,TRBD2,TGTGCCAGCTCACGACGCGGACTAGCGGGGTACACAGATACGCAGTATTTT,CASSRRGLAGYTDTQYF
TRBJ1-5,16,TRBV19,NA,TRBD1,TGTGCCAGTAGTAGAGGACAGGGAGGGAGCAATCAGCCCCAGCATTTT,CASSRGQGGSNQPQHF
TRBJ2-2,16,TRBV9,NA,TRBD2,TGTGCCAGCAGCGATACCGGGACTAGCGTCACCGGGGAGCTGTTTTTT,CASSDTGTSVTGELFF
TRBJ1-1,13,TRBV7-9,NA,NA,TGTGCCAGCAGCGAACAGCCGAACACTGAAGCTTTCTTT,CASSEQPNTEAFF
TRBJ2-7,14,TRBV5-1,few,NA,TGCGCCAGCAGCTTGGGCACAGATGCCTACGAGCAGTACTTC,CASSLGTDAYEQYF
TRBJ2-3,13,TRBV4-1,NA,TRBD1,TGCGCCAGCAGCCAAGATCAGGACAGGACGAAGTATTTT,CASSQDQDRTKYF
TRBJ2-3,17,TRBV5-8,NA,TRBD1,TGTGCCAGCAGCCCCAAAGCCGGGACAGGGGGTGTAGATACGCAGTATTTT,CASSPKAGTGGVDTQYF
TRBJ1-2,12,TRBV12-3/TRBV12-4,NA,NA,TGTGCCAGCAGTGACACTTCCTATGGCTACACCTTC,CASSDTSYGYTF
TRBJ2-7,19,TRBV30,NA,TRBD2,TGTGCCTGGAGCCCGGGACTACTAGCGGGCGGAGCATTTATTAACGAGCAGTACTTC,CAWSPGLLAGGAFINEQYF
TRBJ2-7,15,TRBV5-1,NA,TRBD1,TGCGCCAGCAGCTTCGGACCCGGGACAGACTACGAGCAGTACTTC,CASSFGPGTDYEQYF
TRBJ2-7,14,TRBV25-1,once,NA,TGTGCCAGCAGTGACCCCTGGGGGGTCGACGAGCAGTACTTC,CASSDPWGVDEQYF
TRBJ2-1,17,TRBV9,NA,TRBD2,TGTGCCAGCAGCGTAGAATCTAGCGGAGACTCCTACAATGAGCAGTTCTTC,CASSVESSGDSYNEQFF
TRBJ2-5,21,TRBV4-1,NA,TRBD2,TGCGCCAGCAGCCAAGACGCTAGGGCTATTGGACTAGCGGGGGGACAAGAGACCCAGTACTTC,CASSQDARAIGLAGGQETQYF
TRBJ2-5,13,TRBV19,NA,NA,TGTGCCAGTAGGCCACTTCAGGCGGAGACCCAGTACTTC,CASRPLQAETQYF
TRBJ2-1,11,TRBV7-9,few,NA,TGTGCCGCCATCAGGTCGAATGAGCAGTTCTTC,CAAIRSNEQFF
TRBJ2-3,16,TRBV5-4,NA,TRBD2,TGTGCCAGCAGCCCTAGACTAGCGGGGACCACAGATACGCAGTATTTT,CASSPRLAGTTDTQYF
TRBJ2-2,15,TRBV7-8,once,TRBD1,TGTGCCAGCAGCTTACGTCCACAGGGGTCCGGGGAGCTGTTTTTT,CASSLRPQGSGELFF
TRBJ2-5,14,TRBV11-3,NA,NA,TGTGCCAGCAGCTTGGGGCGGACAAGGGAGACCCAGTACTTC,CASSLGRTRETQYF
TRBJ2-7,14,TRBV10-3,NA,TRBD2,TGTGCCATCAGTGGTGTAGCGGGAGTCCACGAGCAGTACTTC,CAISGVAGVHEQYF
TRBJ2-2,16,TRBV21-1,NA,NA,TGTGCCAGCAGCAAAAGGGGACTTCTTAACACCGGGGAGCTGTTTTTT,CASSKRGLLNTGELFF
TRBJ2-7,15,TRBV7-9,NA,TRBD2,TGTGCCAGCAGCTGGGCTGCGGGGGGCAGCTACGAGCAGTACTTC,CASSWAAGGSYEQYF
TRBJ2-7,13,TRBV2,NA,TRBD1,TGTGCCAGCAGTGGGGGGACAGTATACGAGCAGTACTTC,CASSGGTVYEQYF
TRBJ1-6,14,TRBV11-3,NA,NA,TGTGCCAGCAGCTATCAAGTTAGTGGTTCACCCCTCCACTTT,CASSYQVSGSPLHF
TRBJ1-2,13,TRBV5-6,NA,TRBD1,TGTGCCAGCAGCAAGACAGGGTTCTATGGCTACACCTTC,CASSKTGFYGYTF
TRBJ2-4,15,TRBV5-1,NA,NA,TGCGCCAGCAGCCGGGACGGACAGCTACAAAACATTCAGTACTTC,CASSRDGQLQNIQYF
TRBJ1-6,15,TRBV5-6,NA,NA,TGTGCCAGCAGCTTGGACAGGTCGGAAAGTTCACCCCTCCACTTT,CASSLDRSESSPLHF
TRBJ1-1,14,TRBV5-4,NA,TRBD1,TGTGCCAGCACCCTGGGACAGGGGAACACTGAAGCTTTCTTT,CASTLGQGNTEAFF
TRBJ1-2,12,TRBV25-1,NA,NA,TGTGCCAGCACCGACTCGATAGGCGGCTACACCTTC,CASTDSIGGYTF
TRBJ2-5,13,TRBV12-3/TRBV12-4,NA,TRBD1,TGTGCCAGCGGGACAGGGGGCAGGGAGACCCAGTACTTC,CASGTGGRETQYF
TRBJ1-4,14,TRBV28,NA,NA,TGTGCCAGCAAACCGGGGGGAACTAATGAAAAACTGTTTTTT,CASKPGGTNEKLFF